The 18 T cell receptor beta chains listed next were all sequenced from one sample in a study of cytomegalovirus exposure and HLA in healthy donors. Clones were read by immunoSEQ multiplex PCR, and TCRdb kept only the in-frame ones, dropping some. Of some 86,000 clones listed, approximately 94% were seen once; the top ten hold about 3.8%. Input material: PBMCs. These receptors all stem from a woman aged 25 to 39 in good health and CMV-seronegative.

The CDR3 region is CASSYSIISGNTIYF. In DNA, the CDR3 is TGTGCCAGCAGTTACTCAATCATTTCTGGAAACACCATATATTTT. V is TRBV6-5 and J is TRBJ1-3; D is undetermined. This CDR3 is built from 15 residues. The germline V gene encodes CDR1 MNHEY and CDR2 SVGAGI. Trimming removed 0 bases from V and 1 base from J, with 7 bases in between.

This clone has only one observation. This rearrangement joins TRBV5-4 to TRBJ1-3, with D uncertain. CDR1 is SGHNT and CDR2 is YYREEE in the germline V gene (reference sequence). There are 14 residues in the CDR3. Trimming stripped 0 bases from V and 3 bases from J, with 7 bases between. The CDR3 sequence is CASSLDIGGNTIYF. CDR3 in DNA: TGTGCCAGCAGCTTGGACATTGGTGGAAACACCATATATTTT.

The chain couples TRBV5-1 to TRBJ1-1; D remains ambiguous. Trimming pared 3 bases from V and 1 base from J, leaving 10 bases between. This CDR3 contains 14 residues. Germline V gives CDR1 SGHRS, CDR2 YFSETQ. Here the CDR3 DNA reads TGCGCCAGCAGCTCTTTTGGAGGGAACACTGAAGCTTTCTTT. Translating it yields CASSSFGGNTEAFF.

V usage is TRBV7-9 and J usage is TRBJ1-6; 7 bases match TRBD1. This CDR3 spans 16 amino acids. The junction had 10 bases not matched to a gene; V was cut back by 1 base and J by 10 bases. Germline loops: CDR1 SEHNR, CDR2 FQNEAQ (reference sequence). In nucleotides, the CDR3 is TGTGCCAGCAGCTTAGATGTACTCCCCAGGGGGTCACCCCTCCACTTT. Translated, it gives CASSLDVLPRGSPLHF.

The DNA for the CDR3 is TGTGCCAGCAGAGTAGGGGCTGCCCCAACTAATGAAAAACTGTTTTTT. The encoded protein is CASRVGAAPTNEKLFF. This chain connects TRBV6-8 to TRBJ1-4, with TRBD1 as a possible D gene (5 bases). V was clipped by 6 bases and J by 0 bases, with 14 bases between them. In germline, CDR1 is MNHGY, CDR2 SAAAGT. CDR3 length: 16 amino acids.

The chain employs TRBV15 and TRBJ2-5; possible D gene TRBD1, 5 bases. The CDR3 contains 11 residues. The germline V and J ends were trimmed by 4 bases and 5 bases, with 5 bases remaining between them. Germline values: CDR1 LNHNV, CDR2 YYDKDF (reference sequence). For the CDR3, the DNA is TGTGCCACCAGCACAGGGGAGACCCAGTACTTC. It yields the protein CATSTGETQYF.

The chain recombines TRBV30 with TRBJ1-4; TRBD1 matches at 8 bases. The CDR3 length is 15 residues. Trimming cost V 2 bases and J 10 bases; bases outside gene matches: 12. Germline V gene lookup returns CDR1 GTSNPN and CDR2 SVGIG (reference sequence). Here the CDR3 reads CAWSPITGGRGKLFF. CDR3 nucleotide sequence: TGTGCCTGGAGTCCGATTACAGGGGGGAGGGGAAAACTGTTTTTT.

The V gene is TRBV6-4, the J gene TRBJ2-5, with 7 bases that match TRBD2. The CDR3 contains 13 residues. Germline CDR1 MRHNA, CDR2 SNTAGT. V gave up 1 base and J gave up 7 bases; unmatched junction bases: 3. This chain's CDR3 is CASSDFGGGTQYF. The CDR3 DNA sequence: TGTGCCAGCAGTGACTTTGGGGGGGGGACCCAGTACTTC.

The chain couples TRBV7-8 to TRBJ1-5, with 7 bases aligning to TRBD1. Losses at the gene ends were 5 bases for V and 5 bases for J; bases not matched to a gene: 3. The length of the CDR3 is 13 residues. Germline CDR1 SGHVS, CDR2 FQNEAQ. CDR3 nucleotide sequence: TGTGCCAGCAGCCCGGGACAGTATCAGCCCCAGCATTTT. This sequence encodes CASSPGQYQPQHF.

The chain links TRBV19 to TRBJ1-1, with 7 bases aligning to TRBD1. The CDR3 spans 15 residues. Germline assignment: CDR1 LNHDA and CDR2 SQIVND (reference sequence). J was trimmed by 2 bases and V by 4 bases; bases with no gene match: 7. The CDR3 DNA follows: TGTGCCAGTAGTACGCCGGGACAGATTAACACTGAAGCTTTCTTT. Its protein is CASSTPGQINTEAFF.

DNA of the CDR3: TGTGCCGGACGATATCGGGGGGCCCGCTCCTACAATGAGCAGTTCTTC. This encodes CAGRYRGARSYNEQFF. This chain links TRBV28 with TRBJ2-1, with a tentative D call TRBD2 (7 bases). The ends were cut back, 11 bases at V and 0 bases at J, with 20 bases in the middle. CDR3 length: 16 residues. CDR1 and CDR2 from the germline V gene are MDHEN and SYDVKM.

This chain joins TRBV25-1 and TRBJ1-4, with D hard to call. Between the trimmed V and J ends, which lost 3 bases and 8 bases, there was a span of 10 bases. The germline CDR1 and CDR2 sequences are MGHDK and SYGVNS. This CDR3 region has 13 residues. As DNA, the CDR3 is TGTGCCAGCAGTGACGGGGTCCACGAAAAACTGTTTTTT. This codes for CASSDGVHEKLFF.

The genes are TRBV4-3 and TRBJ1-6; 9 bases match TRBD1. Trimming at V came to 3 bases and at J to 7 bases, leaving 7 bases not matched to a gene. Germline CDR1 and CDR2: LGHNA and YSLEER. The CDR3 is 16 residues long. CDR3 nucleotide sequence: TGCGCCAGCAGCCAGGGACAGGGAGCGGGCAATTCACCCCTCCACTTT. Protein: CASSQGQGAGNSPLHF.

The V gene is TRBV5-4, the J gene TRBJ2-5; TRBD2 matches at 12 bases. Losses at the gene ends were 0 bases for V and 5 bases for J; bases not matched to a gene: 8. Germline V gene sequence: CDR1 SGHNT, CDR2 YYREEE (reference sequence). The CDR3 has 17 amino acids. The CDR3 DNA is TGTGCCAGCAGCTTGGTACCTAGCGGGGGGGCCCGTGAGACCCAGTACTTC. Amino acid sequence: CASSLVPSGGARETQYF. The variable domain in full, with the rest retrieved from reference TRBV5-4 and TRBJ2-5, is ETGVTQSPTHLIKTRGQQVTLRCSSQSGHNTVSWYQQALGQGPQFIFQYYREEENGRGNFPPRFSGLQFPNYSSELNVNALELDDSALYLCASSLVPSGGARETQYFGPGTRLLVL.

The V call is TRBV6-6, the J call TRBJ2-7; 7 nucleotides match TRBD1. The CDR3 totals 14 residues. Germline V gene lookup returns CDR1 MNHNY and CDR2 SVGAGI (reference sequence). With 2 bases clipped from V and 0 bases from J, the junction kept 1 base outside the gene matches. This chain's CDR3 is CASSYTGASYEQYF. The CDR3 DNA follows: TGTGCCAGCAGTTACACAGGGGCCTCCTACGAGCAGTACTTC.

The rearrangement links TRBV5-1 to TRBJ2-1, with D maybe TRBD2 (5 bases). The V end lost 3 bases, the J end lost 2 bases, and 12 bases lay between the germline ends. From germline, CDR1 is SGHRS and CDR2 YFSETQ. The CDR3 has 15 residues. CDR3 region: CASSSGGPTYNEQFF. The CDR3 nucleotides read TGCGCCAGCAGCTCTGGCGGGCCTACCTACAATGAGCAGTTCTTC.

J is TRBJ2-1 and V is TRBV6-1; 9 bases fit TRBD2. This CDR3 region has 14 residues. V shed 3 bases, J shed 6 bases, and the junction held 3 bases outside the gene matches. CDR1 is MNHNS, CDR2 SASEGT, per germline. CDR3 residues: CASSDSGGRNEQFF. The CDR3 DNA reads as TGTGCCAGCAGTGACAGCGGGGGGCGCAATGAGCAGTTCTTC.

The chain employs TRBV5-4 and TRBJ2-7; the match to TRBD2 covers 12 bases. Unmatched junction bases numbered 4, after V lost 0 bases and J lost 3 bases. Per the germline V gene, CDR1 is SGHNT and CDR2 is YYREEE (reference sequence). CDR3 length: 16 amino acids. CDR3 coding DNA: TGTGCCAGCAGCTTGGCAGGGACTAGCGGGTTCTACGAGCAGTACTTC. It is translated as CASSLAGTSGFYEQYF.